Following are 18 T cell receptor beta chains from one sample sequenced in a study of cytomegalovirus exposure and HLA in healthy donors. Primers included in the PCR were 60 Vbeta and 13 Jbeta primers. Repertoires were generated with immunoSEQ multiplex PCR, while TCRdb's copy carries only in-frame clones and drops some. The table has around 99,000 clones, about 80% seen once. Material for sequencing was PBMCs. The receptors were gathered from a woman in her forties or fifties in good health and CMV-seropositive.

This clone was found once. CDR3 nucleotide sequence: TGCGCCAGCAGCCAAGCTTGGGCGCTGAGTGAGCAGTTCTTC. As protein: CASSQAWALSEQFF. The chain has TRBV4-3 and TRBJ2-1; no reliable D call. V was cut by 1 base and J by 9 bases, with 13 bases left in between. CDR1 LGHNA and CDR2 YSLEER come from the germline V gene. This CDR3 is built from 14 residues.

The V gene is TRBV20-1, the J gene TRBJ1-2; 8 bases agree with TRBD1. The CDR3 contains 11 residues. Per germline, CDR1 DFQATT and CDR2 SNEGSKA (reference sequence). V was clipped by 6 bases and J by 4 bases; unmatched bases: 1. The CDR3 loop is CSATGGYGYTF. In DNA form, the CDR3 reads TGCAGTGCCACAGGGGGCTATGGCTACACCTTC.

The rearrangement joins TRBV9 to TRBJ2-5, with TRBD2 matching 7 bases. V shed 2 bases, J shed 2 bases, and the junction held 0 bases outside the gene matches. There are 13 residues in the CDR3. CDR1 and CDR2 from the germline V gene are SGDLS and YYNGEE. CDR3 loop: CASSVGLQETQYF. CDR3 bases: TGTGCCAGCAGCGTGGGACTACAAGAGACCCAGTACTTC.

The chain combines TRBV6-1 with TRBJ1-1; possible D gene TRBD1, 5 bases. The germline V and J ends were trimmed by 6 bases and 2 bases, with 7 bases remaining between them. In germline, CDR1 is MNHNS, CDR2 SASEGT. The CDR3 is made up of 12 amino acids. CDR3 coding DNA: TGTGCCAGCAGCAGGGCAAACACTGAAGCTTTCTTT. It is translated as CASSRANTEAFF.

The CDR3 sequence: CASKIPGVTYEQYF. The CDR3 DNA reads TGTGCCAGCAAGATACCGGGAGTTACCTACGAGCAGTACTTC. V and J are TRBV2 and TRBJ2-7, with D possibly TRBD2 on 6 matching bases. Trimming took off 7 bases at V and 2 bases at J, with 15 bases between the two ends. CDR1 SNHLY and CDR2 FYNNEI come from the germline V gene. The CDR3 consists of 14 residues.

The CDR3 protein is CASSVDSPASGANVLTF. The CDR3 DNA is TGTGCCAGCAGCGTAGATAGCCCTGCCTCTGGGGCCAACGTCCTGACTTTC. This rearrangement joins TRBV9 to TRBJ2-6; D is unresolved. Trimming removed 0 bases from V and 0 bases from J, with 10 bases in between. Germline V CDR1 and CDR2: SGDLS, YYNGEE. The CDR3 consists of 17 residues.

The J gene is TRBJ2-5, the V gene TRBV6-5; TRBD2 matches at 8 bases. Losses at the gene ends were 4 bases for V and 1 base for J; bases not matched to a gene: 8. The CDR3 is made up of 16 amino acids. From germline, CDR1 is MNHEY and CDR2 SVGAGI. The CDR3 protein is CASSSSGRRRQETQYF. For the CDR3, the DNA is TGTGCCAGCAGTTCCAGCGGGAGACGGCGCCAAGAGACCCAGTACTTC.

CDR3 amino acids: CASSQTSLNGNTQYF. The CDR3 coding sequence is TGTGCCAGCAGCCAGACTAGCTTAAACGGAAATACGCAGTATTTT. The V and J genes are TRBV9 and TRBJ2-3; TRBD2 matches at 7 bases. Germline V gives CDR1 SGDLS, CDR2 YYNGEE. V lost 4 bases to trimming and J lost 7 bases; unmatched junction nucleotides: 12. CDR3 length: 15 residues.

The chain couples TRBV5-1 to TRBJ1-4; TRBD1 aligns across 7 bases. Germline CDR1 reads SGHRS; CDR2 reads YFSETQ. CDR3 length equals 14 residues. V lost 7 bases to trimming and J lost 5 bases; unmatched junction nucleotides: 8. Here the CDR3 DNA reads TGCGCCAGCTCCCAGGGACAGCAGAATGAAAAACTGTTTTTT. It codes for CASSQGQQNEKLFF.

CDR3 DNA: TGCAGCGCAATATCGACAGGGGCCGGCGGGACTGAAGCTTTCTTT. This gives the protein CSAISTGAGGTEAFF. The J gene is TRBJ1-1, the V gene TRBV29-1; 8 positions agree with TRBD1. V shed 7 bases, J shed 5 bases, and the junction held 15 bases outside the gene matches. The CDR3 is 15 residues long. In germline, CDR1 is SQVTM, CDR2 ANQGSEA.

The CDR3 bases are TGTGCCAGCAGCTTATGGGGGGAAAACCACTACGAGCAGTACTTC. This gives the protein CASSLWGENHYEQYF. V and J are TRBV7-8 and TRBJ2-7, with D possibly TRBD2 on 6 matching bases. The length of the CDR3 is 15 residues. Deletions cut 2 bases from V and 3 bases from J, with 14 bases between. Germline values: CDR1 SGHVS, CDR2 FQNEAQ.

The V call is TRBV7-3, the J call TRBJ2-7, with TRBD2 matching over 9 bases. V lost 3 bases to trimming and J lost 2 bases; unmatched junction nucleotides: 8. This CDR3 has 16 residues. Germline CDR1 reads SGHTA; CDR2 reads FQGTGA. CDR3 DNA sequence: TGTGCCAGCAGCTTGAATAGCGGGAGTTTACCCTACGAGCAGTACTTC. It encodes CASSLNSGSLPYEQYF.

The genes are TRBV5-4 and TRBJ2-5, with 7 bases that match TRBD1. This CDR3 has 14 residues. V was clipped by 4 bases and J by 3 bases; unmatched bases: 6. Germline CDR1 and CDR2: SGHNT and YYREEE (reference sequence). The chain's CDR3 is CASSPGRGKETQYF. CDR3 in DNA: TGTGCCAGCAGCCCTGGCAGGGGGAAAGAGACCCAGTACTTC.

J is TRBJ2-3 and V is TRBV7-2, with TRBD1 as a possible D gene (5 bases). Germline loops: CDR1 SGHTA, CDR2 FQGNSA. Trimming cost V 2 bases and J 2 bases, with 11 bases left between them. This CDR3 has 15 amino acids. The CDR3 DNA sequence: TGTGCCAGCAGCTTAATGGGGCTAGTCACAGATACGCAGTATTTT. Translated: CASSLMGLVTDTQYF.

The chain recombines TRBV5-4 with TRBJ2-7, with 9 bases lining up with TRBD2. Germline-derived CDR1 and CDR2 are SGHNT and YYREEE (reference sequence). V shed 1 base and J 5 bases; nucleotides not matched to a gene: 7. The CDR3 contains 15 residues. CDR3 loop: CASSLIPAGGDEQYF. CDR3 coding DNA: TGTGCCAGCAGCTTGATTCCAGCGGGAGGTGACGAGCAGTACTTC.

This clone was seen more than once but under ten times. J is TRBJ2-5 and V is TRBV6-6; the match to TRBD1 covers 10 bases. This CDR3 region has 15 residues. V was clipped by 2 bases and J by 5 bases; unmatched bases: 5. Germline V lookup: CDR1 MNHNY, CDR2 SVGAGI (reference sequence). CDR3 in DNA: TGTGCCAGCAGTTACGGGGACAGGGGCGCGGAGACCCAGTACTTC. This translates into CASSYGDRGAETQYF.

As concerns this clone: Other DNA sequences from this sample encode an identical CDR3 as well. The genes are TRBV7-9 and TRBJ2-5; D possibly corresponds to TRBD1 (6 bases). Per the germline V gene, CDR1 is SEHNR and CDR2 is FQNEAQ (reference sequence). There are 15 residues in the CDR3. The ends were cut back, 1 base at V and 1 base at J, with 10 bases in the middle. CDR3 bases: TGTGCCAGCAGCTTAGTAACAGGGCCCCAAGAGACCCAGTACTTC. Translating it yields CASSLVTGPQETQYF.

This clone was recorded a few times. CDR3 sequence reads: CASSSGQGLQETQYF. CDR3 DNA: TGTGCCAGTAGTTCCGGGCAGGGGCTCCAAGAGACCCAGTACTTC. This chain connects TRBV19 to TRBJ2-5; D perhaps matches TRBD1 (6 bases). The CDR3 sequence is 15 residues long. The V gene lost 5 bases and the J gene lost 1 base, with 14 bases spanning the gap. Germline V CDR1 and CDR2: LNHDA, SQIVND (reference sequence).